This T cell receptor (beta chain) was found in a study of blood T cell repertoires in COVID-19. Background on the study: Whether acute or convalescent, the COVID-19 samples came from the United States, Italy and Spain.

TCRdb keeps only in-frame clones here, not all; method: immunoSEQ multiplex PCR. The data contain 220,000 or so clones, around nine tenths of them seen just once; the ten biggest clones take up around 15%. The V end lost 6 bases, the J end lost 8 bases, and 10 bases lay between the germline ends. The CDR3 sequence is 11 residues long. Germline CDR1 reads MDHEN; CDR2 reads SYDVKM. Adults between about 18 and 95 years of age took part from some 25 US areas. Participants' reported clinical history set cohort assignment. The chain employs TRBV28 and TRBJ1-2; D call uncertain. This sequence was found in a woman aged 50 to 65 with acute COVID-19. Sequencing was performed on PBMCs or T cells enriched from blood (not recorded which). The CDR3 bases are TGTGCCAGCAGGTCGGGGTTGGGCTACACCTTC. Its protein product is CASRSGLGYTF.